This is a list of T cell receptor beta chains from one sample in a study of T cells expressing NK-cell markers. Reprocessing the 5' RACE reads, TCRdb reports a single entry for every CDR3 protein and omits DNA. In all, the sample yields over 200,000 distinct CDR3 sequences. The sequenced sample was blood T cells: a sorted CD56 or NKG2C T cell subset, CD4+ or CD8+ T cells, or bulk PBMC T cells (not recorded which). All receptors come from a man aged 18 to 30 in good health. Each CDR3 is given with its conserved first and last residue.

CASSLELASEGEQFF TRBJ2-1 TRBV12-3/TRBV12-4
CASSAARDSRNTGELFF TRBJ2-2 TRBV5-4
CASRPLGQGATYEQYF TRBJ2-7 TRBV6-1
CAISEGQDYNEQFF TRBJ2-1 TRBV10-3
CASSLRGVRPDEQFF TRBJ2-1 TRBV7-9
CASSRGTRGGLNHNEQFF TRBJ2-1 TRBV11-2
CASMTGSHEQFF TRBJ2-1 TRBV12-3/TRBV12-4
CATGEHSTYEQYF TRBJ2-7 TRBV6-5
CASSLGTGGDGTNEKLFF TRBJ1-4 TRBV12-3/TRBV12-4
CASSLARGAGGPADTQYF TRBJ2-3 TRBV11-1
CASSQDGTRENEQFF TRBJ2-1 TRBV4-2
CATSRYGTSGSLDTQYF TRBJ2-3 TRBV15
CASNSAGTGAMNEQFF TRBJ2-1 TRBV12-3/TRBV12-4
CASRDGLVVASRETQYF TRBJ2-5 TRBV2
CASSPHDPNYGYTF TRBJ1-2 TRBV5-5
CAFQQGPNQPQHF TRBJ1-5 TRBV30
CASTRLDSGKRNEQFF TRBJ2-1 TRBV6-1
CAWNTATTNEKLFF TRBJ1-4 TRBV30
CAWKRSSTYNEQFF TRBJ2-1 TRBV30
CASSAHGQGAGTGYEQYF TRBJ2-7 TRBV6-4
CASSSGQFGAPLHF TRBJ1-6 TRBV5-5
CASSLVAGGQWDTEAFF TRBJ1-1 TRBV7-8
CASSLGSTGEQFF TRBJ2-1 TRBV11-2
CASTQQGLKAEAFF TRBJ1-1 TRBV12-3/TRBV12-4
CASSPGPVGYGYEQFF TRBJ2-1 TRBV18
CAISDSAGGPNEQFF TRBJ2-1 TRBV10-3
CASRPPTGYSNQPQHF TRBJ1-5 TRBV6-5
CASSLRGRDSFYEQYF TRBJ2-7 TRBV11-2
CASSPGLAGKETQYF TRBJ2-5 TRBV4-1
CSVEYMGYTQYF TRBJ2-3 TRBV29-1
CSVCGLTNTEAFF TRBJ1-1 TRBV29-1
CASSVDRDLDEQFF TRBJ2-1 TRBV5-1
CASSPRPDASNQPQHF TRBJ1-5 TRBV5-1
CASIKGGSNTEAFF TRBJ1-1 TRBV12-3/TRBV12-4
CSPPSWGGTPAGIGELFF TRBJ2-2 TRBV29-1
CASSQVGGEQYF TRBJ2-7 TRBV3-1
CASSQRTRKDGANVLTF TRBJ2-6 TRBV7-8
CASSDDGSKGWGNTIYF TRBJ1-3 TRBV2
CSVVRFPGNTIYF TRBJ1-3 TRBV29-1
CASSQGDVYNEQFF TRBJ2-1 TRBV14
CSAGQLGVIAGELFF TRBJ2-2 TRBV29-1
CASSITSGAADTQYF TRBJ2-3 TRBV9
CASSLEPTSPYSGANVLTF TRBJ2-6 TRBV5-1
CSARDGVYSGNTIYF TRBJ1-3 TRBV20-1
CASSEGKVLKRETQYF TRBJ2-5 TRBV27